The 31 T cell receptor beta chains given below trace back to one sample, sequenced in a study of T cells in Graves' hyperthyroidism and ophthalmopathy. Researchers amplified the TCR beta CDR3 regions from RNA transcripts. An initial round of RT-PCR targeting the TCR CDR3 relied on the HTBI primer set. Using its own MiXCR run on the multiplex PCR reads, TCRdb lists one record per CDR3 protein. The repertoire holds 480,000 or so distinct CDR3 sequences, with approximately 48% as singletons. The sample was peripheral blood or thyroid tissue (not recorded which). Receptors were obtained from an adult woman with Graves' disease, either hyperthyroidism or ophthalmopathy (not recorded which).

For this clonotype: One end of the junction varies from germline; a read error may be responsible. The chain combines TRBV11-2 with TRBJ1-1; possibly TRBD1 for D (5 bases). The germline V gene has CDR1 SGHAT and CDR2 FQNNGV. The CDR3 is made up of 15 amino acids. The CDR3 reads CASSLDGTLNTEAFF. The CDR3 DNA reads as TGTGCCAGCAGCTTAGACGGGACTTTGAACACCGAAGCTTTCTTT.

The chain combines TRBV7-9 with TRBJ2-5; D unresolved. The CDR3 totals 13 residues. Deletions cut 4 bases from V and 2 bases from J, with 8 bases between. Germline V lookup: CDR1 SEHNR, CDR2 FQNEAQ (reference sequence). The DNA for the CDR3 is TGTGCCAGCAGCTCGCAGAATCAAGAGACCCAGTACTTC. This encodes CASSSQNQETQYF. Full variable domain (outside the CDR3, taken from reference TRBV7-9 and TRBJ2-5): DTGVSQNPRHKITKRGQNVTFRCDPISEHNRLYWYRQTLGQGPEFLTYFQNEAQLEKSRLLSDRFSAERPKGSFSTLEIQRTEQGDSAMYLCASSSQNQETQYFGPGTRLLVL.

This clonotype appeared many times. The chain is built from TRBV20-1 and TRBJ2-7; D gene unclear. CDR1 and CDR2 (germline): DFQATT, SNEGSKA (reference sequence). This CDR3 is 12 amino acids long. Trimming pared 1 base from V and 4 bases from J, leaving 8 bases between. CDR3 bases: TGCAGTGCTAGAGTCAGCAGTTACGAGCAGTACTTC. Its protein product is CSARVSSYEQYF.

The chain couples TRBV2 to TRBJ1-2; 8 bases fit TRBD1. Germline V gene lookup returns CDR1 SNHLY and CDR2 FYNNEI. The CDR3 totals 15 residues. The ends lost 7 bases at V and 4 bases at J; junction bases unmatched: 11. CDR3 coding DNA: TGTGCCAGCACCCGTTGGGCAGGGGGCCTCTATGGCTACACCTTC. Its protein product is CASTRWAGGLYGYTF.

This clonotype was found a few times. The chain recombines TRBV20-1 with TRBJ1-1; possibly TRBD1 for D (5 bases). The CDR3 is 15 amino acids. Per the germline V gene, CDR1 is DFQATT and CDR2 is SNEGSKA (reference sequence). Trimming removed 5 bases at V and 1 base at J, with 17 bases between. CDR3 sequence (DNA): TGCAGTGCTCTACTTCTGGACATTGGGAACACTGAAGCTTTCTTT. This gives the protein CSALLLDIGNTEAFF.

The CDR3 sequence is CASSDQATNEKLFF. The CDR3 nucleotides are TGCGCCAGCAGCGATCAGGCTACTAATGAAAAACTGTTTTTT. The rearrangement joins TRBV5-1 to TRBJ1-4, with D uncertain. This CDR3 is 14 amino acids long. Germline V gene sequence: CDR1 SGHRS, CDR2 YFSETQ. The V end lost 4 bases, the J end lost 2 bases, and 9 bases lay between the germline ends. The full variable domain, rest sourced from reference TRBV5-1 and TRBJ1-4, is KAGVTQTPRYLIKTRGQQVTLSCSPISGHRSVSWYQQTPGQGLQFLFEYFSETQRNKGNFPGRFSGRQFSNSRSEMNVSTLELGDSALYLCASSDQATNEKLFFGSGTQLSVL.

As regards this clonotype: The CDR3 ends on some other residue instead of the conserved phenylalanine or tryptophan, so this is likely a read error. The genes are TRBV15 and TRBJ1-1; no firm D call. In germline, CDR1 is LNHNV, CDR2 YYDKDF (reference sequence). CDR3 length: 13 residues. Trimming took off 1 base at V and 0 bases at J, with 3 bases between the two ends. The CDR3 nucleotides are TGTGCCACCAGCAGAGCTGTGAACACTGAAGCTTTCCTT. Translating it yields CATSRAVNTEAFL.

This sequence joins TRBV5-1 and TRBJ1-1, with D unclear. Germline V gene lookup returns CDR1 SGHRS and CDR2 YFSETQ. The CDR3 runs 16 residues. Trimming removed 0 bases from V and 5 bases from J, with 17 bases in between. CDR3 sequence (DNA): TGCGCCAGCAGCTTGGCCTCCGGTACAGTTGGTACTGAAGCTTTCTTT. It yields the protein CASSLASGTVGTEAFF.

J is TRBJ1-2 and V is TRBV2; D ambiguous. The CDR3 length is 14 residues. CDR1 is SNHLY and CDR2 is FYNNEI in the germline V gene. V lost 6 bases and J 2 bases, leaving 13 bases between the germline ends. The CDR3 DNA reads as TGTGCCAGCAGGGCGGACCTCGGGAACTATGGCTACACCTTC. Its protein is CASRADLGNYGYTF.

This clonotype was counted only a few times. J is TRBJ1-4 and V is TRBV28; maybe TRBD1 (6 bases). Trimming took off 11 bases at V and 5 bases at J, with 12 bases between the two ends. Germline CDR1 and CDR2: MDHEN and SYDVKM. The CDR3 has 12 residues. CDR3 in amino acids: CAVQGINEKLFF. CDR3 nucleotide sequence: TGTGCCGTACAGGGCATAAATGAAAAACTGTTTTTT.

CDR3 sequence (DNA): TGTGCCAGCAGTGAGGGACAGGGAGGGGAGCTGTTTTTT. It is translated as CASSEGQGGELFF. The rearrangement uses TRBV2 and TRBJ2-2, with TRBD1 identical over 9 bases. CDR3 length equals 13 residues. V shed 3 bases and J 8 bases; nucleotides not matched to a gene: 1. The germline V gene has CDR1 SNHLY and CDR2 FYNNEI. The variable domain in full, with the rest retrieved from reference TRBV2 and TRBJ2-2, is EPEVTQTPSHQVTQMGQEVILRCVPISNHLYFYWYRQILGQKVEFLVSFYNNEISEKSEIFDDQFSVERPDGSNFTLKIRSTKLEDSAMYFCASSEGQGGELFFGEGSRLTVL.

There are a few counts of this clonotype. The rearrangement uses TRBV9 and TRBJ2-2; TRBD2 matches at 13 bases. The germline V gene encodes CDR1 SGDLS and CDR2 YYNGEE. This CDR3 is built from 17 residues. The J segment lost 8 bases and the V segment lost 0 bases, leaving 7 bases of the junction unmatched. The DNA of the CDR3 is TGTGCCAGCAGCGTAGATTGGACTAGCGGGAGAATGGGGGAGCTGTTTTTT. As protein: CASSVDWTSGRMGELFF.

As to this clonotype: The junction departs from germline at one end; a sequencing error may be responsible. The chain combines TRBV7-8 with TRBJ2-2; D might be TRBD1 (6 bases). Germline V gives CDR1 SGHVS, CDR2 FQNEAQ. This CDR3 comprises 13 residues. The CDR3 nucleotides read TGTGCCAGCAGCTTAGACGCGTCAGGGGAGCTGCTTTTT. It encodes CASSLDASGELLF. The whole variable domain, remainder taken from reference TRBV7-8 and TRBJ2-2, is GAGVSQSPRYKVAKRGQDVALRCDPISGHVSLFWYQQALGQGPEFLTYFQNEAQLDKSGLPSDRFFAERPEGSVSTLKIQRTQQEDSAVYLCASSLDASGELLFGEGSRLTVL.

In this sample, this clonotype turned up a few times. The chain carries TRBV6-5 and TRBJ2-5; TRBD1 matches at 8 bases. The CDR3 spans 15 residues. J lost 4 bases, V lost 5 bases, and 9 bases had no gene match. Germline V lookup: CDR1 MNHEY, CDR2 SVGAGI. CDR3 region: CASSRSGQGIETQYF. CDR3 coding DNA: TGTGCCAGCAGTAGGTCCGGACAGGGCATAGAGACCCAGTACTTC.

This CDR3 is CASSIAGERYEQYF. CDR3 in DNA: TGTGCCAGTAGTATTGCGGGGGAGAGGTACGAGCAGTACTTC. The chain combines TRBV7-9 with TRBJ2-7; 7 bases agree with TRBD2. Trimming cost V 9 bases and J 4 bases; bases outside gene matches: 12. Germline CDR1 and CDR2: SEHNR and FQNEAQ (reference sequence). This CDR3 has 14 amino acids.

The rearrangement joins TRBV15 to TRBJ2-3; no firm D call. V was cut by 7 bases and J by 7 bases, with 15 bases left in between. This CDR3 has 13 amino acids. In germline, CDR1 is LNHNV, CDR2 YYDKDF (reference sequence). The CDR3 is CATTTRVENTQYF. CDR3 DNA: TGTGCCACCACAACAAGAGTGGAGAATACGCAGTATTTT. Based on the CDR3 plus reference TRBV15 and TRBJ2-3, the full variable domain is DAMVIQNPRYQVTQFGKPVTLSCSQTLNHNVMYWYQQKSSQAPKLLFHYYDKDFNNEADTPDNFQSRRPNTSFCFLDIRSPGLGDTAMYLCATTTRVENTQYFGPGTRLTVL.

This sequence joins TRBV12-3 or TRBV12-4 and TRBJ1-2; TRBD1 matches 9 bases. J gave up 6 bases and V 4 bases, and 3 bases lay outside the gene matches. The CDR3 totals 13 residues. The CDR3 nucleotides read TGTGCCAGCAGTTCGGGACAGGGACATGGCTACACCTTC. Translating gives CASSSGQGHGYTF.

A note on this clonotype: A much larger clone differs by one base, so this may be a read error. The CDR3 sequence: CAVSGKRGDDEKLFF. The CDR3 DNA is TGTGCCGTCAGTGGGAAAAGAGGGGATGATGAAAAACTGTTTTTT. The J gene is TRBJ1-4, the V gene TRBV10-3; tentative D call: TRBD1 (5 bases). Germline V lookup: CDR1 ENHRY, CDR2 SYGVKD. CDR3 length: 15 residues.

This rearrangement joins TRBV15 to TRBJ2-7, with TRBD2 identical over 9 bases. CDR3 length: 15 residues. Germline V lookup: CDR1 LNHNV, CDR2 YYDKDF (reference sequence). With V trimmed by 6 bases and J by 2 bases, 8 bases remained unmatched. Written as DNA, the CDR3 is TGTGCCACCAGTCTAGGGACTAGCAGTACCTACGAGCAGTACTTC. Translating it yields CATSLGTSSTYEQYF.

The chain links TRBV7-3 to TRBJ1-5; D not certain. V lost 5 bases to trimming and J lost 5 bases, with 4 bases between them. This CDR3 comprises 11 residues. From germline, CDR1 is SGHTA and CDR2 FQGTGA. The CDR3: CASSLHQPQHF. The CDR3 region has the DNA TGTGCCAGCAGCCTCCATCAGCCCCAGCATTTT.

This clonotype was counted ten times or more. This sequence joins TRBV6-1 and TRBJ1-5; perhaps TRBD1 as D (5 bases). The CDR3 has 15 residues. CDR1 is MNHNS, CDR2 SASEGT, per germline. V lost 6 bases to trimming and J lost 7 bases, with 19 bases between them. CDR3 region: CASSQMGQSLQPQHF. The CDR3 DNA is TGTGCCAGCAGCCAAATGGGGCAGTCCCTCCAGCCCCAGCATTTT.

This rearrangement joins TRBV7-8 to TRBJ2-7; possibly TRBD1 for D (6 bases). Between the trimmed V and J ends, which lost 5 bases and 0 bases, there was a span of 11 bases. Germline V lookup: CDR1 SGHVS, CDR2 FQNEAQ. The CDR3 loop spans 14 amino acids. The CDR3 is CASSRQALSYEQYF. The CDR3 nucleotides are TGTGCCAGCAGCCGACAGGCCCTCTCCTACGAGCAGTACTTC.

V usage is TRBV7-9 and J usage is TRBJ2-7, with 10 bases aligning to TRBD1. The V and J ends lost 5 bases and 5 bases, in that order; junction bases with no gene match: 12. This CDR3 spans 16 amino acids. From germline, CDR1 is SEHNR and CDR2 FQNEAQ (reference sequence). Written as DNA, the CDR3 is TGTGCCAGCAGCCACCGGGACAGGGGCGCAGTCCACGAGCAGTACTTC. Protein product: CASSHRDRGAVHEQYF.

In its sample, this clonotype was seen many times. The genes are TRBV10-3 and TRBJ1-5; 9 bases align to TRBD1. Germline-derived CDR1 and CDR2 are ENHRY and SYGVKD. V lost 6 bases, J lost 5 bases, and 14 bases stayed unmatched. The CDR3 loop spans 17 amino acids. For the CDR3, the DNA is TGTGCCATCAGACTCCCCTTCCCGGGACAGGGCGATCAGCCCCAGCATTTT. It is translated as CAIRLPFPGQGDQPQHF.

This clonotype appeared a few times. The DNA of the CDR3 is TGTGCCAGCAGTTTCGCCGGGACGGTACAAGAGACCCAGTACTTC. This codes for CASSFAGTVQETQYF. The chain has TRBV28 and TRBJ2-5, with D perhaps being TRBD1 or TRBD2 (5 bases each). The length of the CDR3 is 15 residues. The germline V and J ends were trimmed by 3 bases and 2 bases, with 13 bases remaining between them. The germline V gene has CDR1 MDHEN and CDR2 SYDVKM. The whole variable domain, remainder taken from reference TRBV28 and TRBJ2-5, is DVKVTQSSRYLVKRTGEKVFLECVQDMDHENMFWYRQDPGLGLRLIYFSYDVKMKEKGDIPEGYSVSREKKERFSLILESASTNQTSMYLCASSFAGTVQETQYFGPGTRLLVL.

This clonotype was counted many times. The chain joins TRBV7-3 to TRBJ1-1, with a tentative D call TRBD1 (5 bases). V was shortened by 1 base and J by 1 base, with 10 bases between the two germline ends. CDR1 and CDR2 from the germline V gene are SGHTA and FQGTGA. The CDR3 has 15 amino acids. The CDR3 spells CASSLNRGSNTEAFF. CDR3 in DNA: TGTGCCAGCAGCTTAAATCGGGGCTCGAACACTGAAGCTTTCTTT. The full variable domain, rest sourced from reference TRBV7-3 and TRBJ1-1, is GAGVSQTPSNKVTEKGKYVELRCDPISGHTALYWYRQSLGQGPEFLIYFQGTGAADDSGLPNDRFFAVRPEGSVSTLKIQRTERGDSAVYLCASSLNRGSNTEAFFGQGTRLTVV.

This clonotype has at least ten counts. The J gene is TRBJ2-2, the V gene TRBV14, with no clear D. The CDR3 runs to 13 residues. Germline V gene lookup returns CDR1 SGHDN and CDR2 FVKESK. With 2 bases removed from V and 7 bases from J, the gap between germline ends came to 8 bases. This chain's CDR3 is CASSQRIRGELFF. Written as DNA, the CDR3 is TGTGCCAGCAGCCAAAGAATCCGCGGGGAGCTGTTTTTT.

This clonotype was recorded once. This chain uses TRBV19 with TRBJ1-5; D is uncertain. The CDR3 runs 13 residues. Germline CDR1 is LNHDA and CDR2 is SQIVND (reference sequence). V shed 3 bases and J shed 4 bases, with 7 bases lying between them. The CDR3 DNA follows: TGTGCCAGTAGTATGGGCAGGAATCAGCCCCAGCATTTT. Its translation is CASSMGRNQPQHF. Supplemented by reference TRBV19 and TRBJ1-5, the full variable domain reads DGGITQSPKYLFRKEGQNVTLSCEQNLNHDAMYWYRQDPGQGLRLIYYSQIVNDFQKGDIAEGYSVSREKKESFPLTVTSAQKNPTAFYLCASSMGRNQPQHFGDGTRLSIL.

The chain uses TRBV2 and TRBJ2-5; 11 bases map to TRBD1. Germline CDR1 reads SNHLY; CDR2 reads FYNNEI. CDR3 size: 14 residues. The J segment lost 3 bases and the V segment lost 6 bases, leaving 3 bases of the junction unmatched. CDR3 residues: CASRLGQGEETQYF. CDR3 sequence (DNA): TGTGCCAGCAGGCTGGGACAGGGGGAAGAGACCCAGTACTTC.

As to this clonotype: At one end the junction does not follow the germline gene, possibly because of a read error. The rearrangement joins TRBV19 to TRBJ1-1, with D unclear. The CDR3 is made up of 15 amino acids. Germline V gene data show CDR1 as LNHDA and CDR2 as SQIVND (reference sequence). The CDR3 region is CASSMRRQDNTEAFF. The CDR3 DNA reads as TGTGCCAGTAGTATGAGGAGGCAGGATAACACTGAGGCTTTCTTT.

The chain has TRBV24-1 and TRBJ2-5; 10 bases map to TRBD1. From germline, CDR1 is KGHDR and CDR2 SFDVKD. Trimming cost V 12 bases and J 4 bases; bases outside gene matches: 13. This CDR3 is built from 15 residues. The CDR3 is CAASDRDRGLETQYF. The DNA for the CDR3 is TGTGCCGCCTCGGACAGGGACAGGGGCCTAGAGACCCAGTACTTC.